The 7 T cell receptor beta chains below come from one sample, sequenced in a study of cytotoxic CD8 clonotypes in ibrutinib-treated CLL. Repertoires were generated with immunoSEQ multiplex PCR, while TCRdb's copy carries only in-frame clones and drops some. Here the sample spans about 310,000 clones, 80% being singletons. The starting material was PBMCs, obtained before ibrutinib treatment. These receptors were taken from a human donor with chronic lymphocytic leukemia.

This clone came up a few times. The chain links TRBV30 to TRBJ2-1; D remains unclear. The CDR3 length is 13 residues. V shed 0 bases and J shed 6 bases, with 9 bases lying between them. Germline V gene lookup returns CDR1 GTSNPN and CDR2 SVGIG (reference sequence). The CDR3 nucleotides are TGTGCCTGGAGTGTACTTGTCGGCAATGAGCAGTTCTTC. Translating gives CAWSVLVGNEQFF.

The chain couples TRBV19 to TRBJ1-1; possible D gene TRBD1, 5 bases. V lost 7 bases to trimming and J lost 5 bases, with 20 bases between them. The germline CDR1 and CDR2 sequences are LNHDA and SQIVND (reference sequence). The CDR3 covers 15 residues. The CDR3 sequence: CASTRVSSSWTEAFF. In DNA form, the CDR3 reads TGTGCCAGTACCAGGGTTAGTTCCTCCTGGACTGAAGCTTTCTTT.

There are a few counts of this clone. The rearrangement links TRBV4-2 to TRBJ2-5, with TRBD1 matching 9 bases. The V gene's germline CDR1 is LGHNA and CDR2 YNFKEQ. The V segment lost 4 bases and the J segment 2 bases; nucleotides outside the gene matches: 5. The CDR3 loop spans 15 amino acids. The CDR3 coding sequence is TGTGCCAGCAGCCCAGGGGGACAGGGACAAGAGACCCAGTACTTC. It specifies CASSPGGQGQETQYF.

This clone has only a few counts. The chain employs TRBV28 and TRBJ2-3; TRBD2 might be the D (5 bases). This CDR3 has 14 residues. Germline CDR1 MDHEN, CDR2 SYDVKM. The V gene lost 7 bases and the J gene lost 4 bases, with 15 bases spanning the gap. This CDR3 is CASMKGGSADTQYF. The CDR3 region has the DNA TGTGCCAGCATGAAAGGAGGTTCCGCAGATACGCAGTATTTT.

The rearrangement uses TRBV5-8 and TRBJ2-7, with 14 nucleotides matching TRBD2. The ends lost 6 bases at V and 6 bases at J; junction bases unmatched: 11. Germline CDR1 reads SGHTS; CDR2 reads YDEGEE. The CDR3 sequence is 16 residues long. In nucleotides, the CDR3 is TGTGCCAGCATCAAAAGGGGGACTAGCGGGAGTCGCGAGCAGTACTTC. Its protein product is CASIKRGTSGSREQYF. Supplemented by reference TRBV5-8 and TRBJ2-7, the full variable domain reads EAGVTQSPTHLIKTRGQQATLRCSPISGHTSVYWYQQALGLGLQFLLWYDEGEERNRGNFPPRFSGRQFPNYSSELNVNALELEDSALYLCASIKRGTSGSREQYFGPGTRLTVT.

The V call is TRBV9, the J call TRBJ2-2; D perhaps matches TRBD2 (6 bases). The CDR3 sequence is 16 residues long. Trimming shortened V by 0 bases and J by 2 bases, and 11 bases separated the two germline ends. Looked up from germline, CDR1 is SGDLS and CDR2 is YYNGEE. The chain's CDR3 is CASSVVAGHNTGELFF. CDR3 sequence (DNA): TGTGCCAGCAGCGTAGTTGCGGGGCACAACACCGGGGAGCTGTTTTTT.

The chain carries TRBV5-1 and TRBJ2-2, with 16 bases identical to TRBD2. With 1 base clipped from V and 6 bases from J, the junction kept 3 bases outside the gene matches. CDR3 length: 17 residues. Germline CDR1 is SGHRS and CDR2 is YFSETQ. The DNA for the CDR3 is TGCGCCAGCAGCTTGCTGGGGACTAGCGGGGGGGCCGGGGAGCTGTTTTTT. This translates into CASSLLGTSGGAGELFF.